One and the same sample provided the 25 T cell receptor beta chains below, sequenced in a study of CD8+ T cells in alopecia areata. Extracted RNA was reverse transcribed into cDNA, the sequencing template. Method: immunoSEQ multiplex PCR; TCRdb's copy keeps in-frame clones and lacks some. The data show roughly 76,000 clones, 29% seen once. The treatment here: oral pan-JAK inhibitor, 5-10 mg twice daily. The starting material was CD8+ T cells sorted from blood, obtained at week 4, from a patient treated with tofacitinib. The receptors shown here come from a human donor with alopecia areata.

The chain couples TRBV15 to TRBJ2-6, with D perhaps TRBD1 or TRBD2 (5 bases each). The CDR3 is 18 residues long. Per germline, CDR1 LNHNV and CDR2 YYDKDF (reference sequence). Trimming left V 0 bases short and J 0 bases short, with 12 bases between. CDR3 loop: CATSRDRDVSSGANVLTF. For the CDR3, the DNA is TGTGCCACCAGCAGAGATAGGGACGTAAGCTCTGGGGCCAACGTCCTGACTTTC.

This clone occurred a few times. The J gene is TRBJ2-5, the V gene TRBV29-1; 11 nucleotides line up with TRBD1. The last part of the DNA fits TRBJ2-7 better; the J call may be wrong. Per germline, CDR1 SQVTM and CDR2 ANQGSEA. The CDR3 length is 15 residues. CDR3 sequence: CSVGEWDRGAYEQYF. The DNA for the CDR3 is TGCAGCGTTGGAGAATGGGACAGGGGGGCCTACGAGCAGTACTTC.

This clone was observed a few times. V and J are TRBV6-5 and TRBJ1-1; D gene uncertain. Germline V CDR1 and CDR2: MNHEY, SVGAGI. CDR3 length: 12 amino acids. Trimming left V 2 bases short and J 7 bases short, with 8 bases between. DNA of the CDR3: TGTGCCAGCAGTTACCCGAATGATGAAGCTTTCTTT. Its protein product is CASSYPNDEAFF.

This clone was seen more than once but under ten times. V is TRBV28 and J is TRBJ2-4, with 8 bases identical to TRBD1. The V gene end was trimmed by 6 bases and the J gene end by 3 bases; junction bases not matched to a gene: 10. This CDR3 has 16 amino acids. CDR1 and CDR2 (germline): MDHEN, SYDVKM. The CDR3 nucleotides are TGTGCCAGCAGGCCCGGACAGGGATGGGACAAAAACATTCAGTACTTC. Translated: CASRPGQGWDKNIQYF. The variable domain in full, with the rest retrieved from reference TRBV28 and TRBJ2-4, is DVKVTQSSRYLVKRTGEKVFLECVQDMDHENMFWYRQDPGLGLRLIYFSYDVKMKEKGDIPEGYSVSREKKERFSLILESASTNQTSMYLCASRPGQGWDKNIQYFGAGTRLSVL.

This clone was seen a handful of times. The CDR3 sequence is CSATQEPTEAFF. The CDR3 coding sequence is TGCAGCGCTACACAGGAACCCACTGAAGCTTTCTTT. This chain links TRBV29-1 with TRBJ1-1, with a weak D call TRBD1 (5 bases). Germline V gene lookup returns CDR1 SQVTM and CDR2 ANQGSEA. The V and J ends lost 7 bases and 4 bases respectively, with 13 bases between them. This CDR3 region has 12 residues.

The CDR3 loop is CASSKASAGGRYNEQFF. The CDR3 DNA follows: TGTGCCAGCAGTAAGGCCTCTGCGGGAGGTAGATACAATGAGCAGTTCTTC. V gene TRBV2 combines with J gene TRBJ2-1; 8 positions match TRBD2. CDR1 is SNHLY and CDR2 is FYNNEI in the germline V gene. The CDR3 covers 17 residues. The V gene end was trimmed by 5 bases and the J gene end by 4 bases; junction bases not matched to a gene: 13. The full variable domain, its missing parts supplied by reference TRBV2 and TRBJ2-1, is EPEVTQTPSHQVTQMGQEVILRCVPISNHLYFYWYRQILGQKVEFLVSFYNNEISEKSEIFDDQFSVERPDGSNFTLKIRSTKLEDSAMYFCASSKASAGGRYNEQFFGPGTRLTVL.

CDR3 coding DNA: TGCAGCGTCATAGACAGAGTCTCTGGGGCCAACGTCCTGACTTTC. Translation: CSVIDRVSGANVLTF. This chain uses TRBV29-1 with TRBJ2-6, with a weak D call TRBD1 (5 bases). The CDR3 length is 15 residues. V was trimmed by 6 bases and J by 0 bases, leaving 12 bases between them. Germline CDR1 and CDR2: SQVTM and ANQGSEA.

This chain joins TRBV25-1 and TRBJ1-1; D is unclear. CDR1 and CDR2 from the germline V gene are MGHDK and SYGVNS. The V and J ends lost 6 bases and 0 bases respectively, with 8 bases between them. CDR3 size: 13 residues. The CDR3: CASSNSLNTEAFF. The CDR3 coding sequence is TGTGCCAGCAGCAACAGCCTGAACACTGAAGCTTTCTTT.

V gene TRBV19 combines with J gene TRBJ2-1; TRBD1 matches 8 bases. Germline lookup yields CDR1 LNHDA and CDR2 SQIVND (reference sequence). Trimming took 6 bases from V and 7 from J; bases not matched to a gene: 5. The CDR3 is 13 residues long. CDR3 sequence (DNA): TGTGCCAGTAGCATTACAGGGGGTAATGAGCAGTTCTTC. It is translated as CASSITGGNEQFF.

The chain joins TRBV2 to TRBJ2-7; 7 nucleotides agree with TRBD1. CDR1 is SNHLY and CDR2 is FYNNEI in the germline V gene. With V trimmed by 5 bases and J by 1 base, 8 bases remained unmatched. The CDR3 is 15 amino acids. The CDR3 spells CASSRQGTPSYEQYF. CDR3 nucleotide sequence: TGTGCCAGCAGTCGACAGGGTACCCCATCCTACGAGCAGTACTTC.

The chain recombines TRBV19 with TRBJ1-2; D gene unclear. CDR1 is LNHDA and CDR2 is SQIVND in the germline V gene (reference sequence). CDR3 length: 13 residues. V lost 3 bases to trimming and J lost 8 bases, with 13 bases between them. The CDR3 loop reads CASSMALVEGYTF. The CDR3 region has the DNA TGTGCCAGTAGTATGGCGCTGGTAGAAGGCTACACCTTC.

This clone has a single count. CDR3: CASSQGMGLASRNTGELFF. The CDR3, as DNA: TGTGCCAGCAGCCAAGGCATGGGACTAGCATCCAGGAACACCGGGGAGCTGTTTTTT. This chain joins TRBV14 and TRBJ2-2, with TRBD2 matching over 9 bases. Germline V CDR1 and CDR2: SGHDN, FVKESK. The CDR3 is 19 amino acids. With V trimmed by 1 base and J by 1 base, 10 bases remained unmatched.

V is TRBV5-1 and J is TRBJ2-7; 8 bases map to TRBD1. In germline, CDR1 is SGHRS, CDR2 YFSETQ. V trimming: 2 bases; J trimming: 5 bases; junction bases outside the gene matches: 6. The CDR3 is 14 residues long. CDR3 sequence: CASSFTGGSNEQYF. CDR3 nucleotides: TGCGCCAGCAGCTTCACAGGGGGATCGAACGAGCAGTACTTC. Variable domain in full (rest from reference TRBV5-1 and TRBJ2-7): KAGVTQTPRYLIKTRGQQVTLSCSPISGHRSVSWYQQTPGQGLQFLFEYFSETQRNKGNFPGRFSGRQFSNSRSEMNVSTLELGDSALYLCASSFTGGSNEQYFGPGTRLTVT.

The CDR3 spells CAWGRDSNRPEQFF. The CDR3 region has the DNA TGTGCCTGGGGGCGGGACAGCAATCGCCCTGAGCAGTTCTTC. The chain is built from TRBV30 and TRBJ2-1; tentatively, D is TRBD1 (7 bases). V was pared by 5 bases and J by 9 bases, with 20 bases between. The CDR3 contains 14 residues. Germline loops: CDR1 GTSNPN, CDR2 SVGIG (reference sequence).

The rearrangement joins TRBV29-1 to TRBJ1-1; D not resolved. The CDR3 totals 11 residues. V was shortened by 4 bases and J by 7 bases, with 10 bases between the two germline ends. Germline CDR1 SQVTM, CDR2 ANQGSEA. The CDR3 DNA sequence: TGCAGCGTTGTTTCGGAACTTGAAGCTTTCTTT. Encoded protein: CSVVSELEAFF.

In DNA, the CDR3 is TGTGCCTGTGTTGGGGATACGCAGTATTTT. It specifies CACVGDTQYF. This chain connects TRBV30 to TRBJ2-3; D unclear. Deletions cut 6 bases from V and 6 bases from J, with 7 bases between. The germline V gene encodes CDR1 GTSNPN and CDR2 SVGIG (reference sequence). This CDR3 contains 10 residues.

This clone was picked up one time. V is TRBV7-9 and J is TRBJ2-7; D is unresolved. Germline loops: CDR1 SEHNR, CDR2 FQNEAQ (reference sequence). This CDR3 is 11 amino acids long. Trimming removed 5 bases from V and 7 bases from J, with 9 bases in between. CDR3 sequence (DNA): TGTGCCAGCAGCCTTGGGCGGGAGCAGTACTTC. The encoded protein is CASSLGREQYF. The whole variable domain, remainder taken from reference TRBV7-9 and TRBJ2-7, is DTGVSQNPRHKITKRGQNVTFRCDPISEHNRLYWYRQTLGQGPEFLTYFQNEAQLEKSRLLSDRFSAERPKGSFSTLEIQRTEQGDSAMYLCASSLGREQYFGPGTRLTVT.

The rearrangement joins TRBV27 to TRBJ1-5; a weak D match, TRBD1 (5 bases). This CDR3 contains 13 residues. V lost 8 bases and J 6 bases, leaving 14 bases between the germline ends. Per the germline V gene, CDR1 is MNHEY and CDR2 is SMNVEV (reference sequence). The CDR3 DNA is TGTGCCAGCGGGTTTTTAGGGGCTCAGCCCCAGCATTTT. Translating gives CASGFLGAQPQHF.

This clone was seen more than once but under ten times. This chain joins TRBV29-1 and TRBJ2-1; 7 bases map to TRBD2. CDR3 length: 12 amino acids. J lost 5 bases, V lost 6 bases, and 4 bases had no gene match. The germline CDR1 and CDR2 sequences are SQVTM and ANQGSEA. The CDR3 DNA reads as TGCAGCGTGCGGGGGTCTCACAATGAGCAGTTCTTC. Translating it yields CSVRGSHNEQFF.

The rearrangement joins TRBV29-1 to TRBJ1-2; 8 positions agree with TRBD1. CDR1 is SQVTM, CDR2 ANQGSEA, per germline. This CDR3 region has 14 residues. The junction had 8 bases not matched to a gene; V was cut back by 0 bases and J by 8 bases. The CDR3 is CSVEDADRGAGYTF. Here the CDR3 DNA reads TGCAGCGTTGAAGATGCCGACAGGGGAGCGGGCTACACCTTC.

This clone was recorded a few times. The chain recombines TRBV29-1 with TRBJ1-2, with 12 bases matching TRBD1. The CDR3 spans 13 residues. Germline trimming cut 4 bases from V and 5 bases from J; bases unmatched to any gene: 2. CDR1 is SQVTM and CDR2 is ANQGSEA in the germline V gene. In DNA, the CDR3 is TGCAGCGTTGCGGGACAGGGGGCTTATGGCTACACCTTC. This encodes CSVAGQGAYGYTF.

Only a few counts were recorded for this clone. The V and J genes are TRBV2 and TRBJ2-2; 11 bases are shared with TRBD1. This CDR3 is 14 amino acids long. V lost 6 bases and J lost 4; bases outside the gene matches: 1. CDR1 and CDR2 from the germline V gene are SNHLY and FYNNEI. In nucleotides, the CDR3 is TGTGCCAGCAGCGGGACAGGGGGCACCGGGGAGCTGTTTTTT. It specifies CASSGTGGTGELFF.

The chain recombines TRBV5-6 with TRBJ1-1; TRBD1 agrees at 7 bases. Looked up from germline, CDR1 is SGHDT and CDR2 is YYEEEE. The junction had 10 bases not matched to a gene; V was cut back by 4 bases and J by 4 bases. CDR3 length equals 15 residues. CDR3 sequence reads: CASSPNRGHGTEAFF. CDR3 nucleotide sequence: TGTGCCAGCAGCCCAAACAGGGGCCATGGCACTGAAGCTTTCTTT.

This chain joins TRBV30 and TRBJ1-2; D remains ambiguous. Trimming left V 4 bases short and J 3 bases short, with 9 bases between. CDR3 length: 12 residues. Germline V gives CDR1 GTSNPN, CDR2 SVGIG (reference sequence). The CDR3 region is CAWTGEDYGYTF. Written as DNA, the CDR3 is TGTGCCTGGACAGGAGAAGACTATGGCTACACCTTC.

This clone was seen a handful of times. J is TRBJ2-7 and V is TRBV10-3; D possibly corresponds to TRBD2 (6 bases). The CDR3 is 12 residues long. Trimming stripped 9 bases from V and 7 bases from J, with 16 bases between. The germline gives CDR1 ENHRY, CDR2 SYGVKD. The CDR3 spells CAMSNSGVEQYF. CDR3 in DNA: TGTGCCATGAGTAATAGCGGCGTAGAGCAGTACTTC.